This T cell receptor beta chain was captured in a study of T cell responses to AZD1222 COVID-19 vaccine. Findings of the study overall: Seropositivity was recorded at baseline in only a handful of AZD1222 recipients. Donors were mostly white British, more females; clonal diversity possibly underestimated. The study found Spike-specific TCR breadth and depth rose after two AZD1222 doses. Dominant at 160-218 and 743-854, vaccine-associated CD4 TCRs also spanned spike.

The data were produced by immunoSEQ multiplex PCR, yet TCRdb's version contains in-frame clones alone and is incomplete. The table includes roughly 100,000 clones, around nine tenths detected once. Trimming removed 0 bases at V and 9 bases at J, with 12 bases between. The CDR3 extends over 13 amino acids. Germline V gives CDR1 SGDLS, CDR2 YYNGEE. With respect to this clone: Its target is unknown.

The V gene is TRBV9, the J gene TRBJ1-1; possibly TRBD1 for D (5 bases). The sequence was obtained from an adult who received the MenACWY meningococcal vaccine as a control. The source material was peripheral blood, sampled 28 days after the second dose of the MenACWY control vaccine. The DNA of the CDR3 is TGTGCCAGCAGCGTAGGTTTTTTGGGACAAGCTTTCTTT. Residues: CASSVGFLGQAFF. Based on the CDR3 plus reference TRBV9 and TRBJ1-1, the full variable domain is DSGVTQTPKHLITATGQRVTLRCSPRSGDLSVYWYQQSLDQGLQFLIQYYNGEERAKGNILERFSAQQFPDLHSELNLSSLELGDSALYFCASSVGFLGQAFFGQGTRLTVV.